This entry lists 10 T cell receptor beta chains sequenced from one sample in a study of blood T cells in healthy people across ages. Together with a sample-barcoded 5' primer, a J-beta primer mix was included in a second PCR lasting about 7 to 11 cycles. TCRdb re-called the 5' RACE reads with MiXCR, one entry per CDR3 protein. The data contain roughly 1.7 million distinct CDR3 sequences, about 31% of them singletons. Sequencing was carried out using blood. The receptors were gathered from a woman aged 30 to 39 in good health.

In its sample, this clonotype was seen a few times. The rearrangement links TRBV27 to TRBJ2-7; D may be TRBD2 (5 bases). V was cut by 6 bases and J by 5 bases, with 23 bases left in between. Germline V gene sequence: CDR1 MNHEY, CDR2 SMNVEV (reference sequence). The CDR3 has 16 amino acids. The CDR3 coding sequence is TGTGCCAGCAGCCTAGCCACTGTCGTGGCTGGTGACGAGCAGTACTTC. Its translation is CASSLATVVAGDEQYF.

The CDR3 loop reads CSAPSTSGRKTQYF. The CDR3 nucleotides are TGCAGTGCCCCCTCAACTAGCGGGAGGAAGACCCAGTACTTC. J is TRBJ2-5 and V is TRBV20-1, with 12 bases matching TRBD2. J was trimmed by 6 bases and V by 6 bases; bases with no gene match: 8. Germline V gene sequence: CDR1 DFQATT, CDR2 SNEGSKA (reference sequence). This CDR3 is 14 amino acids long.

The chain combines TRBV13 with TRBJ1-5; 8 bases line up with TRBD1. V shed 3 bases, J shed 3 bases, and the junction held 7 bases outside the gene matches. The CDR3 spans 16 residues. Per germline, CDR1 PRHDT and CDR2 FYEKMQ (reference sequence). CDR3 sequence: CASSFRGQADNQPQHF. The CDR3 DNA follows: TGTGCCAGCAGCTTTAGGGGACAGGCCGACAATCAGCCCCAGCATTTT.

This clonotype was counted many times. The rearrangement joins TRBV20-1 to TRBJ1-4; 7 bases fit TRBD1. Germline assignment: CDR1 DFQATT and CDR2 SNEGSKA (reference sequence). V trimming: 6 bases; J trimming: 2 bases; junction bases outside the gene matches: 15. The CDR3 sequence is 17 residues long. In DNA form, the CDR3 reads TGCAGTGCGGCCCGGGACAGAACCCCGGGGACTAATGAAAAACTGTTTTTT. Its protein product is CSAARDRTPGTNEKLFF.

This clonotype was detected only a few times. This chain connects TRBV20-1 to TRBJ1-2; TRBD1 matches at 7 bases. The junction had 5 bases not matched to a gene; V was cut back by 3 bases and J by 7 bases. CDR1 is DFQATT, CDR2 SNEGSKA, per germline (reference sequence). The CDR3 contains 12 residues. The CDR3 sequence: CSARTGCVGYTF. The CDR3 coding sequence is TGCAGTGCTAGGACAGGGTGTGTTGGCTACACCTTC.

The chain uses TRBV12-3 or TRBV12-4 and TRBJ2-7; 9 bases align to TRBD1. CDR3 length equals 15 residues. Germline trimming cut 6 bases from V and 1 base from J; bases unmatched to any gene: 7. The CDR3 coding sequence is TGTGCCAGCAGATATGGACAGGGGCCTTCCTACGAGCAGTACTTC. It codes for CASRYGQGPSYEQYF.

The chain combines TRBV7-2 with TRBJ2-1; the match to TRBD2 covers 10 bases. With 4 bases clipped from V and 5 bases from J, the junction kept 11 bases outside the gene matches. The CDR3 consists of 17 residues. Germline V gene lookup returns CDR1 SGHTA and CDR2 FQGNSA. CDR3 protein: CASSSPATSGYNNEQFF. As DNA, the CDR3 is TGTGCCAGCAGCTCTCCTGCGACTAGCGGGTATAACAATGAGCAGTTCTTC.

The CDR3 nucleotides are TGTGCCAGCAGGCACCCAGGGGACTATGGCTACACCTTC. It specifies CASRHPGDYGYTF. This rearrangement joins TRBV25-1 to TRBJ1-2, with D perhaps TRBD1 (6 bases). Per germline, CDR1 MGHDK and CDR2 SYGVNS. V was cut by 6 bases and J by 3 bases, with 11 bases left in between. The length of the CDR3 is 13 residues.

The sample holds a few counts of this clonotype. The V gene is TRBV25-1, the J gene TRBJ2-1; D tentatively fits TRBD1 or TRBD2 (5 bases each). V lost 2 bases and J lost 7, with 18 bases in between. This CDR3 is 16 amino acids long. Germline CDR1 and CDR2: MGHDK and SYGVNS. The CDR3 loop is CASSEVGADRGNEQFF. In DNA form, the CDR3 reads TGTGCCAGCAGTGAAGTCGGGGCCGACAGAGGAAATGAGCAGTTCTTC.

This clonotype occurred many times. The J gene is TRBJ1-1, the V gene TRBV7-6; no firm D call. Looked up from germline, CDR1 is SGHVS and CDR2 is FNYEAQ. Trimming left V 5 bases short and J 0 bases short, with 7 bases between. The CDR3 is made up of 13 amino acids. CDR3 residues: CASSKDLNTEAFF. The CDR3 nucleotides read TGTGCCAGCAGCAAGGACCTGAACACTGAAGCTTTCTTT.